This T cell receptor beta chain was sequenced in a study of shared clonotypes between healthy human individuals. General study points: Naive CD4 clonotype sharing across a handful of donors was approximately 5%. In the sorted subsets, rarefaction showed sequencing was incomplete despite large depth.

A note on this clone: Its cognate antigen is unknown.

Trimming took 3 bases from V and 2 from J, leaving 20 bases between them. CDR3 length: 17 amino acids. Germline lookup yields CDR1 LNHNV and CDR2 YYDKDF (reference sequence). Naive CD8 isolation took CD45RO-negative cells positively selected for CCR7 and excluded terminally differentiated effector memory CD45RA+ cells. Across several immunoSEQ plates, the genomic DNA of each subset was split evenly. Clones were read by immunoSEQ multiplex PCR, and TCRdb kept only the in-frame ones, dropping some. The table records 1.5 million to 2.5 million clones, approximately 95% of them present only once. The TCR comes from a man in his late teens or twenties in good health. Material for sequencing was naive CD8+ T cells sorted from blood. The genes are TRBV15 and TRBJ2-7; the D gene could be TRBD1 or TRBD2 (5 bases each). The CDR3 DNA sequence: TGTGCCACCAGCAGCCCAAGGGGTGGGACGTGGACCTACGAGCAGTACTTC. Encoded protein: CATSSPRGGTWTYEQYF.